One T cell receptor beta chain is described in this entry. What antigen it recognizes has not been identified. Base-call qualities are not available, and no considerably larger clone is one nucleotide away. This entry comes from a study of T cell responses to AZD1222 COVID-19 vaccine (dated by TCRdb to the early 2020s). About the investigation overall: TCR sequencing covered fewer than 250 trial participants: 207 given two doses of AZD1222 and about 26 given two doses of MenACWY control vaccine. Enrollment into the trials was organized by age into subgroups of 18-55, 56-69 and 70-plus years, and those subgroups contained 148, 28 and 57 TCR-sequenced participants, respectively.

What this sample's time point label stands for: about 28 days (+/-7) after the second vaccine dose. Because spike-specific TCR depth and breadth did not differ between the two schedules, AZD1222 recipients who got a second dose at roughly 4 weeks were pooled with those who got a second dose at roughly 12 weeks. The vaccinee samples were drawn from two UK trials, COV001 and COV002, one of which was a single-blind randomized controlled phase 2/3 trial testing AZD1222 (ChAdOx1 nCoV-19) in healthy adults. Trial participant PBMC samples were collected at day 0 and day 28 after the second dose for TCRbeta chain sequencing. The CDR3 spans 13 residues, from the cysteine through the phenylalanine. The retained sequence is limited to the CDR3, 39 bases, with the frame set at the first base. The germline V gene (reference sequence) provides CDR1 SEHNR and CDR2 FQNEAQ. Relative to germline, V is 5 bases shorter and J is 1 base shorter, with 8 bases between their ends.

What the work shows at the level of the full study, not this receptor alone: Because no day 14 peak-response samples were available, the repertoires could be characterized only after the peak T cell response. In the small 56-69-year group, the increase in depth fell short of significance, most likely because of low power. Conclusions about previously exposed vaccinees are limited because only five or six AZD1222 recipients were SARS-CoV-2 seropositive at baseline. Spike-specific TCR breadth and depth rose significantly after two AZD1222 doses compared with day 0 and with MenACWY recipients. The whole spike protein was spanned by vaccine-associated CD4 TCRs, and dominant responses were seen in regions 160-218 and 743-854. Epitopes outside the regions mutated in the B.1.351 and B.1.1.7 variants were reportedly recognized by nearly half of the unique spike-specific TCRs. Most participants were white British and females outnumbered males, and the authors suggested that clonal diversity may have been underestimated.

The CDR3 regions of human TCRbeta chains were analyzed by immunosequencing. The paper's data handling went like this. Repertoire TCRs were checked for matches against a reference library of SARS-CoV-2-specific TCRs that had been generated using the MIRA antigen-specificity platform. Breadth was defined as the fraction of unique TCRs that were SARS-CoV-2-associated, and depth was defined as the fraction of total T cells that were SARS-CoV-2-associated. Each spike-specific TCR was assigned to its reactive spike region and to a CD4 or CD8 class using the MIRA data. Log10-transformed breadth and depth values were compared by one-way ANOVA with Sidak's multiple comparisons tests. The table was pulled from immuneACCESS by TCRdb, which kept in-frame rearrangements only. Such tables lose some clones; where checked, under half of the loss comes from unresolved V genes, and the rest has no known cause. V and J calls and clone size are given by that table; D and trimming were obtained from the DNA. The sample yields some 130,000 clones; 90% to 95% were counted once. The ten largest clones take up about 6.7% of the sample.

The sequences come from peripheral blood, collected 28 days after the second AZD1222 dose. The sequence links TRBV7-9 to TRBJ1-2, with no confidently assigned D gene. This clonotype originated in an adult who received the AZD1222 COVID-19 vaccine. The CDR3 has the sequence CASSRRSNYGYTF. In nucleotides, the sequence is TGTGCCAGCAGCCGCAGGAGTAACTATGGCTACACCTTC.